This TCR beta chain was observed in a study of technical replicates of blood from several donors (dated 2017 in TCRdb). The CDR3 starts with the cysteine, ends with the phenylalanine, and has 14 residues. The only DNA kept is the CDR3, 42 bases in frame from the first base. The germline V gene (reference sequence) sets CDR1 to SGHNT and CDR2 to YYREEE. Trimming takes 2 bases from V and 7 bases from J, and the germline ends sit 16 bases apart. With respect to this clone: This receptor's antigen is unknown. No base quality information exists; no much larger clone differs at one position.

The method behind the library was the immunoSEQ multiplex PCR assay. TCRdb retrieved this table from immuneACCESS and kept in-frame rearrangements only. Not all clones are present; in checked studies, unresolved V genes account for under half, and no reason is known for the remainder. The sample contains 75,000 to 100,000 clones, roughly 94% of them found a single time. The ten largest account for approximately 0.25% of the sample. The receptor comes from a human donor in good health. The rearranged chain carries TRBV5-4 and TRBJ2-7; TRBD1 is possibly the D segment (6 matching bases). The material sequenced was T cells isolated from PBMCs. This receptor carries the CDR3 CASSLNQGKGEQYF. The sequence in DNA is TGTGCCAGCAGCTTAAACCAGGGGAAGGGGGAGCAGTACTTC.